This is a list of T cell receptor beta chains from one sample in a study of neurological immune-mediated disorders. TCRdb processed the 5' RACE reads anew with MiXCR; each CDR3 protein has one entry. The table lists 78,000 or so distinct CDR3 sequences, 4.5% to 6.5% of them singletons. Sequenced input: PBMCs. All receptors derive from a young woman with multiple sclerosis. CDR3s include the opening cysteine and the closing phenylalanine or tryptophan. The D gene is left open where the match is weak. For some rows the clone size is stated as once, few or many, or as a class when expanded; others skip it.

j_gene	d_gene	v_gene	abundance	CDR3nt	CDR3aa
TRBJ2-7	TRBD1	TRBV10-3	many	TGTGCCATCAGTGAGTCGACCAGGGGGCACGAGCAGTACTTC	CAISESTRGHEQYF
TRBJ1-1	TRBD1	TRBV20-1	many	TGCAGTGCTAGAGACGGGACAGGAGGGAACACTGAAGCTTTCTTT	CSARDGTGGNTEAFF
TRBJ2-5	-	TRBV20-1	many	TGCAGTGCTAGCGGTGGGTCCGCCAGAGAGACCCAGTACTTC	CSASGGSARETQYF
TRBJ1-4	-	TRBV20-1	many	TGCAGTGCCATTACAGGATCCCACCGCAATGAAAAACTGTTTTTT	CSAITGSHRNEKLFF
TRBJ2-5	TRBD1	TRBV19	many	TGTGCCAGTAGTCTGCGGACAGGGGTGGAGACCCAGTACTTC	CASSLRTGVETQYF
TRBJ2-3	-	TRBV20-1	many	TGCAGTGCCACGAGGGGGTCAGATACGCAGTATTTT	CSATRGSDTQYF
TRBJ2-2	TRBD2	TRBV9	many	TGTGCCAGCAGCCCTCGGACTAGGGGTGACACCGGGGAGCTGTTTTTT	CASSPRTRGDTGELFF
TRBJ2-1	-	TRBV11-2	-	TGTGCCAGCAAGGGGGGCACCTTAAATGAGCAGTTCTTC	CASKGGTLNEQFF
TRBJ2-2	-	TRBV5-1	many	TGCGCCAGCAGCTTGGCGCGTCAGGGTCCCAACACCGGGGAGCTGTTTTTT	CASSLARQGPNTGELFF
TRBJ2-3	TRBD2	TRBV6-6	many	TGTGCCAGCAGTTACTCGACCCCTTCTAGCGGGGGGGCCGGAGATACGCAGTATTTT	CASSYSTPSSGGAGDTQYF
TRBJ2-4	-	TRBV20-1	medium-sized	TGCAGTGCTACAATACTAGCAGGGGACATTCAGTACTTC	CSATILAGDIQYF
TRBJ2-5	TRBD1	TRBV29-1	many	TGCAGCGTTGCCGCTCCGGACAGGCCGACCCAGTACTTC	CSVAAPDRPTQYF
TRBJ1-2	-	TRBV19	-	TGTGCCAGTAGTTGGCGACAAAACTATGGCTACACCTTC	CASSWRQNYGYTF
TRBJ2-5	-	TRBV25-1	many	TGTGCCAGCAGTGAAAACAGCGGTCCCTGGGATGGGACCCAGTACTTC	CASSENSGPWDGTQYF
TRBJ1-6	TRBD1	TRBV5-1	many	TGCGCCAGCAGCCAGGGACAGGACAATTCACCCCTCCACTTT	CASSQGQDNSPLHF
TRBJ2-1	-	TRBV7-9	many	TGTGCCAGCAGCTCAATTGGTACACTTAATGAGCAGTTCTTC	CASSSIGTLNEQFF
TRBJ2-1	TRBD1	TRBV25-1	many	TGTGCCAGCAGTGACCCTGGACAGGGGTCGGGGAATGAGCAGTTCTTC	CASSDPGQGSGNEQFF
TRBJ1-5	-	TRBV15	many	TGTGCCACCAGCAGAGATCTGGGGCGGCGGAATCAGCCCCAGCATTTT	CATSRDLGRRNQPQHF
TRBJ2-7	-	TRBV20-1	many	TGCAGTGCTCGGGGACGGACTTCCACCGAGGAGCAGTACTTC	CSARGRTSTEEQYF
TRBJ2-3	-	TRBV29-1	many	TGCAGCTTCTCAGGGGGCACAGATACGCAGTATTTT	CSFSGGTDTQYF
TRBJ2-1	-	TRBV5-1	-	TGCGCCAGCAGCCCAGGTGCCAGGTCCGGTGAGCAGTTCTTC	CASSPGARSGEQFF
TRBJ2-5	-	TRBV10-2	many	TGCGCCAGCACACGACAGGCCGAGGTGGGGTACCAAGAGACCCAGTACTTC	CASTRQAEVGYQETQYF
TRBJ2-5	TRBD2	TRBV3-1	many	TGTGCCAGCAGCCAAGATCGGGGGGACCAAGAGACCCAGTACTTC	CASSQDRGDQETQYF
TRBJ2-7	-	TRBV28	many	TGTGCCAGCAGTCCTGGAACTCGGTACGAGCAGTACTTC	CASSPGTRYEQYF
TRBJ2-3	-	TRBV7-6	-	TGTGCCAGCAGCTTAAAGGCGGATACGCAGTATTTT	CASSLKADTQYF
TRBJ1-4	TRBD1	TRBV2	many	TGTGCCAGCAGTCCCTGGACAGGGGGCTATGAAAAACTGTTTTTT	CASSPWTGGYEKLFF
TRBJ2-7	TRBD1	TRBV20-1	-	TGCAGTGCTATAAGACAGGGCGACTACTCCTACGAGCAGTACTTC	CSAIRQGDYSYEQYF
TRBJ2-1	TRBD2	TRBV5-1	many	TGCGCCAGCAGCTCTCGGCGGGGGGCCGCCTACAATGAGCAGTTCTTC	CASSSRRGAAYNEQFF
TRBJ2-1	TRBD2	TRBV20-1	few	TGCAGTGCTAGAGTTCTGGGACTAGCGGGAGGGCAAAATGAGCAGTTCTTC	CSARVLGLAGGQNEQFF
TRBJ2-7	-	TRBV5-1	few	TGCGCCAGCAGCGGATGGGGGAACGAGCAGTACTTC	CASSGWGNEQYF
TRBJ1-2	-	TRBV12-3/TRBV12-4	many	TGTGCCAGCAGAGGTAGTCTCTATGGCTACACCTTC	CASRGSLYGYTF
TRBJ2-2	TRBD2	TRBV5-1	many	TGCGCCAGCAGCCCCGGACTAGCGAACACCGGGGAGCTGTTTTTT	CASSPGLANTGELFF
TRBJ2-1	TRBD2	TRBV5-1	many	TGCGCCAGCAGCTTGGGCTCCGGGACTAGCGGGGGCAATGAGCAGTTCTTC	CASSLGSGTSGGNEQFF
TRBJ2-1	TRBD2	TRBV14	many	TGTGCCAGCAGCCAAGGTCTTTTTGGGTGGCCTAGCGGCCTCAATGAGCAGTTCTTC	CASSQGLFGWPSGLNEQFF
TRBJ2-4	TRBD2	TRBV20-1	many	TGCAGTGCTAAAGGGACTAGCGTAGCCAAAAACATTCAGTACTTC	CSAKGTSVAKNIQYF
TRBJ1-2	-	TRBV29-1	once	TGCAGCGTTGTGAGTAGAGATAACTATGGCTACACCTTC	CSVVSRDNYGYTF